Below, 11 T cell receptor beta chains from the same sample are listed, as sequenced in a study of graft-versus-host responses after intestinal transplantation. Assay: immunoSEQ multiplex PCR; the TCRdb copy retains only in-frame clones and omits some. The table records about 15,000 clones, about 30% of them present only once. The sequencing used alloreactive CD4+ T cells from a mixed lymphocyte reaction culture, collected before intestinal transplant. Subset meaning: CFSE-low proliferating T cells sorted from roughly 6-day pre-transplant mixed lymphocyte reaction (GvH or HvG direction). The receptors here all came from a human patient who received an intestinal transplant.

The chain uses TRBV7-9 and TRBJ2-6, with D perhaps matching TRBD1 or TRBD2 (5 bases each). CDR1 is SEHNR, CDR2 FQNEAQ, per germline (reference sequence). The CDR3 has 15 amino acids. With 3 bases removed from V and 5 bases from J, the gap between germline ends came to 11 bases. The CDR3 DNA sequence: TGTGCCAGCAGCTTTGAGGGGAGACGGGCCAACGTCCTGACTTTC. It yields the protein CASSFEGRRANVLTF.

This chain links TRBV19 with TRBJ1-1; D gene uncertain. The V end was cut by 5 bases, the J end by 1 base, with 5 bases between. Germline CDR1 LNHDA, CDR2 SQIVND (reference sequence). This CDR3 spans 12 amino acids. The CDR3, as DNA: TGTGCCAGTAGTGCAGGGAACACTGAAGCTTTCTTT. Encoded protein: CASSAGNTEAFF. The full variable domain, its missing parts supplied by reference TRBV19 and TRBJ1-1, is DGGITQSPKYLFRKEGQNVTLSCEQNLNHDAMYWYRQDPGQGLRLIYYSQIVNDFQKGDIAEGYSVSREKKESFPLTVTSAQKNPTAFYLCASSAGNTEAFFGQGTRLTVV.

The V call is TRBV5-1, the J call TRBJ2-7; 10 positions agree with TRBD2. Trimming took 0 bases from V and 5 from J; bases not matched to a gene: 8. Germline loops: CDR1 SGHRS, CDR2 YFSETQ. The CDR3 runs to 16 residues. The CDR3 loop is CASSLEGTSVMDEQYF. Written as DNA, the CDR3 is TGCGCCAGCAGCTTGGAAGGGACTAGCGTCATGGACGAGCAGTACTTC.

The count of this clone is one. The chain recombines TRBV30 with TRBJ2-5; no reliable D call. V shed 1 base and J shed 14 bases, with 20 bases lying between them. Germline V lookup: CDR1 GTSNPN, CDR2 SVGIG (reference sequence). The length of the CDR3 is 13 residues. The chain's CDR3 is CAWSGRWTEALYF. For the CDR3, the DNA is TGTGCCTGGAGTGGCCGTTGGACCGAGGCTTTATACTTC.

This clone has a handful of counts. The chain is built from TRBV30 and TRBJ2-5, with D possibly called TRBD1 or TRBD2 (7 bases each). The V gene's germline CDR1 is GTSNPN and CDR2 SVGIG (reference sequence). V was trimmed by 5 bases and J by 0 bases, leaving 16 bases between them. This CDR3 has 15 amino acids. CDR3 sequence (DNA): TGTGCCTGGGCCCCAGGGGGGGGGTACCAAGAGACCCAGTACTTC. The encoded protein is CAWAPGGGYQETQYF.

The V call is TRBV6-1, the J call TRBJ1-3; D perhaps matches TRBD1 (6 bases). V was clipped by 2 bases and J by 2 bases, with 10 bases between them. The CDR3 spans 15 residues. CDR1 and CDR2 from the germline V gene are MNHNS and SASEGT. In nucleotides, the CDR3 is TGTGCCAGCAGTGAACGAACAGGGACTGGAAACACCATATATTTT. Amino acids: CASSERTGTGNTIYF.

The chain carries TRBV11-1 and TRBJ2-6, with 8 bases that match TRBD1. The V gene's germline CDR1 is SGHAT and CDR2 FQDESV (reference sequence). This CDR3 comprises 16 residues. The V gene end was trimmed by 4 bases and the J gene end by 4 bases; junction bases not matched to a gene: 6. CDR3 DNA: TGTGCCAGCAGCTCCCTGGACAGGGCGGGGGCCAACGTCCTGACTTTC. Translation gives CASSSLDRAGANVLTF.

In its sample, this clone was seen a few times. CDR3 sequence (DNA): TGTGCCAGCAGTTGCCCCCCGGACAGGGCCCAGCCCCAGCATTTT. Protein product: CASSCPPDRAQPQHF. The chain couples TRBV27 to TRBJ1-5; 8 bases line up with TRBD1. This CDR3 has 15 amino acids. Trimming removed 4 bases from V and 7 bases from J; junction bases left unmatched: 9. Germline V gene data show CDR1 as MNHEY and CDR2 as SMNVEV (reference sequence).

This clone was seen only a few times. The chain has TRBV5-4 and TRBJ2-7, with D possibly TRBD2 on 7 matching bases. The V end was cut by 4 bases, the J end by 2 bases, with 16 bases between. The germline V gene has CDR1 SGHNT and CDR2 YYREEE (reference sequence). This CDR3 contains 15 residues. CDR3: CASSHGGLAAYEQYF. The CDR3 bases are TGTGCCAGCAGCCACGGGGGGCTAGCGGCCTACGAGCAGTACTTC. Complete variable domain (other parts from reference TRBV5-4 and TRBJ2-7): ETGVTQSPTHLIKTRGQQVTLRCSSQSGHNTVSWYQQALGQGPQFIFQYYREEENGRGNFPPRFSGLQFPNYSSELNVNALELDDSALYLCASSHGGLAAYEQYFGPGTRLTVT.

This clone counts as medium-sized. V is TRBV28 and J is TRBJ1-5; D not resolved. With 0 bases removed from V and 1 base from J, the gap between germline ends came to 10 bases. The CDR3 is 16 amino acids. From germline, CDR1 is MDHEN and CDR2 SYDVKM. CDR3 amino acids: CASSLWESGSNQPQHF. The CDR3 bases are TGTGCCAGCAGTTTATGGGAGTCAGGAAGCAATCAGCCCCAGCATTTT.

Of note for this clone: Germline is not matched at one junction end, which may reflect a read error. V is TRBV6-6 and J is TRBJ2-5; 7 bases map to TRBD1. Germline CDR1 reads MNHNY; CDR2 reads SVGAGI (reference sequence). The CDR3 spans 13 residues. Here the CDR3 DNA reads TGCGCCAGCAGTGAGGGTAGGGGGCCTTCCCAGTACTTC. Protein product: CASSEGRGPSQYF.